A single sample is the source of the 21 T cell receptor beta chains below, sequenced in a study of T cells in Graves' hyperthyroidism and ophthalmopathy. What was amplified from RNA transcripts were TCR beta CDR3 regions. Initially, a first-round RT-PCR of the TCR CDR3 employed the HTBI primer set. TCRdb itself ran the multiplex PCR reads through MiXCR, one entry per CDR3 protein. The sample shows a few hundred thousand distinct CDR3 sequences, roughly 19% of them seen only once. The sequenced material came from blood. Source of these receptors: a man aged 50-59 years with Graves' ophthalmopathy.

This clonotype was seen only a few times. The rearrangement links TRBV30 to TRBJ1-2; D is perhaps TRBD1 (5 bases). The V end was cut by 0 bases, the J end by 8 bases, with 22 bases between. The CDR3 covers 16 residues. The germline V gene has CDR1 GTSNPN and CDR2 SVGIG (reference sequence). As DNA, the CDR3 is TGTGCCTGGAGTGTACGGCTATTGGGGACTACGCAAGGCTACACCTTC. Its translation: CAWSVRLLGTTQGYTF.

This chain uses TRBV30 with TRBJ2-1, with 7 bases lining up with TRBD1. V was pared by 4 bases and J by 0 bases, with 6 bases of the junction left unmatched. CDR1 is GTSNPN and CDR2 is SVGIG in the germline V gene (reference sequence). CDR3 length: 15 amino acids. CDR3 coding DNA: TGTGCCTGGATGGGACAGCTTCACTCCTACAATGAGCAGTTCTTC. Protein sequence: CAWMGQLHSYNEQFF.

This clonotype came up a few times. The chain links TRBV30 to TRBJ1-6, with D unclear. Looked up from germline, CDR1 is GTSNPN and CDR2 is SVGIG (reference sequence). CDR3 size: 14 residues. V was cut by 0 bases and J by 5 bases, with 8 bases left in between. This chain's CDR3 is CAWSVAADNSPLHF. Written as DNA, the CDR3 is TGTGCCTGGAGTGTTGCAGCAGATAATTCACCCCTCCACTTT. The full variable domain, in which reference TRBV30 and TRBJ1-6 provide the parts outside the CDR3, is SQTIHQWPATLVQPVGSPLSLECTVEGTSNPNLYWYRQAAGRGLQLLFYSVGIGQISSEVPQNLSASRPQDRQFILSSKKLLLSDSGFYLCAWSVAADNSPLHFGNGTRLTVT.

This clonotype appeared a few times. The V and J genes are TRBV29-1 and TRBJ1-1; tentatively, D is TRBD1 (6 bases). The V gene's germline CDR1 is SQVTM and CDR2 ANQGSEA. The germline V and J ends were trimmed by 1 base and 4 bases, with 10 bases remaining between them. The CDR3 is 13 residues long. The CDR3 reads CSVEGQQGTEAFF. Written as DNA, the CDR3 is TGCAGCGTTGAAGGCCAACAGGGCACTGAAGCTTTCTTT.

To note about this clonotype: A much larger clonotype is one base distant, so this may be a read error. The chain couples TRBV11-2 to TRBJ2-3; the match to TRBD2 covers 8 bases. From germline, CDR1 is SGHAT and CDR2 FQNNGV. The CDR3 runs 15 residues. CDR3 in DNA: TGTGCCACCAGCCTCCGGGGGGGGCTGGACCCAGCGCAGTATTTT. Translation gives CATSLRGGLDPAQYF.

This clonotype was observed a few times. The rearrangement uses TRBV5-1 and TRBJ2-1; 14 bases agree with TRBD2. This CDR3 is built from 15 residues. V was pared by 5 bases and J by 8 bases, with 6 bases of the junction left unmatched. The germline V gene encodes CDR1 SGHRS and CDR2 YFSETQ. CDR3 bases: TGCGCCAGCAGGCAGGGACTAGCGGGAGTCGATGAGCAGTTCTTC. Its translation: CASRQGLAGVDEQFF.

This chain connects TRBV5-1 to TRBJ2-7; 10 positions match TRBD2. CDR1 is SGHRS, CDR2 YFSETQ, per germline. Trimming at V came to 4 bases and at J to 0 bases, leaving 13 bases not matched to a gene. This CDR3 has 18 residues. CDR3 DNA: TGCGCCAGCAGCGCAAGGACTAGCGGCGGTCTACGCTCCTACGAGCAGTACTTC. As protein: CASSARTSGGLRSYEQYF.

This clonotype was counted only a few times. In nucleotides, the CDR3 is TGTGCCAGCACGCGATCAGGAGAACAAACGGTCTATGGCTACACCTTC. This codes for CASTRSGEQTVYGYTF. The rearrangement joins TRBV7-9 to TRBJ1-2; D not certain. V was shortened by 7 bases and J by 4 bases, with 22 bases between the two germline ends. The germline V gene has CDR1 SEHNR and CDR2 FQNEAQ (reference sequence). The CDR3 totals 16 residues.

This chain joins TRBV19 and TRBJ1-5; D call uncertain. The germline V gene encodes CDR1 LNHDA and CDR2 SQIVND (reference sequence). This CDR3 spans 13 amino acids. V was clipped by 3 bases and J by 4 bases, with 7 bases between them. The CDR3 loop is CASSIGYNQPQHF. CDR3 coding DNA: TGTGCCAGTAGTATCGGTTATAATCAGCCCCAGCATTTT.

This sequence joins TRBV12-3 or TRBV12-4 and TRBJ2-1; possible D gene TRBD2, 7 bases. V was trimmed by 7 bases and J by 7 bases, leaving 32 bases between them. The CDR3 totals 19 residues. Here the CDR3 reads CASTFGGWGRETSSNEQFF. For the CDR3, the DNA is TGTGCCAGCACCTTTGGGGGTTGGGGGCGGGAGACCTCTTCGAATGAGCAGTTCTTC.

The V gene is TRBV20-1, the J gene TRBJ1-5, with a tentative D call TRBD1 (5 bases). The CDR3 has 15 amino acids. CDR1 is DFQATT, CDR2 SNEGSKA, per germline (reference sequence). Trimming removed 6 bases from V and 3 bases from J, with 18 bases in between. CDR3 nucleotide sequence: TGCAGTGCAACCCCAGGGACGGGAAACAATCAGCCCCAGCATTTT. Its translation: CSATPGTGNNQPQHF.

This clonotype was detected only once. The CDR3 DNA is TGCAGTGCTCTTTCATTAATATACACTGAAGCTTTCTTT. Translating gives CSALSLIYTEAFF. This chain joins TRBV20-1 and TRBJ1-1, with no clear D. The CDR3 runs 13 residues. CDR1 and CDR2 (germline): DFQATT, SNEGSKA (reference sequence). V lost 5 bases to trimming and J lost 3 bases, with 13 bases between them.

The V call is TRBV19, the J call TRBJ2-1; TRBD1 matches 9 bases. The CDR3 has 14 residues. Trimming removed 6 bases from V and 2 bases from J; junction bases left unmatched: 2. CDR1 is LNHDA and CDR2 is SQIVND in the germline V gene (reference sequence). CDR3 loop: CASRGQGTYNEQFF. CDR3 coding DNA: TGTGCCAGTAGAGGACAGGGGACCTACAATGAGCAGTTCTTC.

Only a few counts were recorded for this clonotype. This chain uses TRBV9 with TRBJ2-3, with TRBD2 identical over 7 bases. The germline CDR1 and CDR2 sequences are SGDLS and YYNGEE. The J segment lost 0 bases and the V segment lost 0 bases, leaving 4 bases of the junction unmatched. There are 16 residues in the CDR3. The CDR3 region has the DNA TGTGCCAGCAGCGTAGGAGCGGGGAGAAGCACAGATACGCAGTATTTT. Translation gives CASSVGAGRSTDTQYF.

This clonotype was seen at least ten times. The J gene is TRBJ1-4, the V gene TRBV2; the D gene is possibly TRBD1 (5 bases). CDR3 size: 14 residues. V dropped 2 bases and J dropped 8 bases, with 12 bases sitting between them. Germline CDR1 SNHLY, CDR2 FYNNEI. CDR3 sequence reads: CASSEYRGREKLFF. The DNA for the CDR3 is TGTGCCAGCAGTGAATATAGGGGTCGGGAAAAACTGTTTTTT.

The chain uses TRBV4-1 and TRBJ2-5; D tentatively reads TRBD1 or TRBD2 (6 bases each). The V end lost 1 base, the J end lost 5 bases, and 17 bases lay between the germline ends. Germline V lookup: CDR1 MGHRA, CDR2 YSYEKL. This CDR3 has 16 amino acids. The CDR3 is CASSQGGLLQGETQYF. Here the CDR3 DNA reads TGCGCCAGCAGCCAAGGGGGACTCCTCCAGGGGGAGACCCAGTACTTC.

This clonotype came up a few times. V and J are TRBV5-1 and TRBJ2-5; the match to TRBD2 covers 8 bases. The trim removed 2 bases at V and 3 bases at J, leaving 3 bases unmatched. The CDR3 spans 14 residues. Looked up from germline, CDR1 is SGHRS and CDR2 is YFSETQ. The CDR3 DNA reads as TGCGCCAGCAGCTTCAGCGGGAGTGAAGAGACCCAGTACTTC. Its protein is CASSFSGSEETQYF.

CDR3 DNA sequence: TGTGCCAGCAGTTTTAAGGTTAATGAAAAACTGTTTTTT. Amino acids: CASSFKVNEKLFF. The chain carries TRBV28 and TRBJ1-4, with D uncertain. Trimming removed 3 bases at V and 4 bases at J, with 6 bases between. The CDR3 contains 13 residues. The germline V gene encodes CDR1 MDHEN and CDR2 SYDVKM.

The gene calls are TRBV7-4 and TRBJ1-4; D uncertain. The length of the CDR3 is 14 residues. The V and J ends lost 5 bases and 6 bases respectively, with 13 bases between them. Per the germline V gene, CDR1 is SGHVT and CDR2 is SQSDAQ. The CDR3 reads CASSHIVVDEKLFF. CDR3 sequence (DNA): TGTGCCAGCAGCCACATAGTGGTTGATGAAAAACTGTTTTTT.

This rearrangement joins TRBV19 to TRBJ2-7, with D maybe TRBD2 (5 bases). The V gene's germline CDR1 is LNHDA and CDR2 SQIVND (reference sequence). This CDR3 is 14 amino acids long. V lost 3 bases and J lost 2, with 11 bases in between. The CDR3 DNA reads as TGTGCCAGTAGTATTCGGGGATCCACCTACGAGCAGTACTTC. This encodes CASSIRGSTYEQYF.

CDR3 protein: CASTRTNRSGNTIYF. DNA for the CDR3: TGTGCCAGCACCCGGACAAACCGCTCTGGAAACACCATATATTTT. The chain links TRBV28 to TRBJ1-3, with D perhaps matching TRBD1 (5 bases). This CDR3 spans 15 amino acids. With 7 bases removed from V and 0 bases from J, the gap between germline ends came to 13 bases. Germline CDR1 MDHEN, CDR2 SYDVKM.